The TCR beta chain described here comes from a study of T cells in tuberculosis. Study overall: A South African cohort included IGRA-negative adolescents, latently infected IGRA-positive adolescents and adults with active tuberculosis. Points from the study as a whole: Active tuberculosis cases were adults; controls were adolescents. Active tuberculosis alpha repertoires lay closer to GMM-specific TCRs than controls'. Smaller alpha distances in active tuberculosis partly reflected shorter CDR3-alpha lengths.

The method was immunoSEQ multiplex PCR; TCRdb's version includes in-frame clones alone and lacks a portion of them. The table lists 38,000 or so clones, about 96% of them singletons. CDR3 length: 16 amino acids. J lost 4 bases, V lost 4 bases, and 8 bases had no gene match. Germline CDR1 ENHRY, CDR2 SYGVKD. Note on this clone: The antigen is not known.

The receptor was derived from a donor under 30 with latent tuberculosis or without tuberculosis infection. The chain carries TRBV10-3 and TRBJ1-3; 9 bases are shared with TRBD1. The specimen sequenced was PBMCs. DNA of the CDR3: TGTGCCATCAGTGGACTAACAGGGGGCAGGGGAAACACCATATATTTT. This gives the protein CAISGLTGGRGNTIYF.